The present T cell receptor beta chain was sequenced within a study of tissue T cells after allogeneic stem cell transplantation. Points from the study as a whole: Anatomically similar tissues had similar TCR repertoires within each patient. Motif-based clustering found tissue-specific repertoire signatures shared across patients, though few clones were shared. In patients and mice, blood and spleen missed much of tissue repertoire.

Method: immunoSEQ multiplex PCR; TCRdb's copy keeps in-frame clones and lacks some. The sample has roughly 30,000 clones; approximately 83% are singletons. Turning to this clone: Its antigen is as yet unknown.

From germline, CDR1 is SGHVS and CDR2 FQNEAQ. The CDR3 length is 17 residues. Trimming took off 1 base at V and 2 bases at J, with 16 bases between the two ends. The V call is TRBV7-8, the J call TRBJ2-3, with D hard to call. This sample comprised blood, obtained before transplantation. The receptor's source is a woman aged 18-49 years who later had graft-versus-host disease after an allogeneic stem cell transplant. In nucleotides, the CDR3 is TGTGCCAGCAGCTTAGTCCCCCGGGCCCCCTCCACAGATACGCAGTATTTT. Translation gives CASSLVPRAPSTDTQYF.